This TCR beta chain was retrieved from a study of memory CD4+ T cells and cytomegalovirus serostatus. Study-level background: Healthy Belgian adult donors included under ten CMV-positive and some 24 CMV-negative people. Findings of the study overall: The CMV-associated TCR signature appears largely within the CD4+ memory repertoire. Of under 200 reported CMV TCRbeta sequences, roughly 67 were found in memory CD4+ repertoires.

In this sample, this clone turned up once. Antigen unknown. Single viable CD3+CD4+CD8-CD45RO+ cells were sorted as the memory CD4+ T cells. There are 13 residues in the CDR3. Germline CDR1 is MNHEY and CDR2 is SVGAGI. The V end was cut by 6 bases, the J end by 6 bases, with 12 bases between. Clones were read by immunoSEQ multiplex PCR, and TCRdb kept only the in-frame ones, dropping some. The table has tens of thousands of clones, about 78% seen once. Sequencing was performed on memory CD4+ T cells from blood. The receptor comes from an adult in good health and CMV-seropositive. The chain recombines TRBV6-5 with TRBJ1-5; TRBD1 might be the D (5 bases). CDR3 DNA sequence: TGTGCCAGCAGACTGAATGGGGGTCAGCCCCAGCATTTT. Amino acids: CASRLNGGQPQHF.